This entry is about one T cell receptor beta chain. What it binds is unknown. The CDR3 consists of 15 residues. V lost 5 bases and J lost 2; bases outside the gene matches: 7. Germline assignment: CDR1 SGHTA and CDR2 FQGNSA. These data originate in a study of cytomegalovirus exposure and HLA in healthy donors. Study conclusions and caveats: One variant, a missense change in DCLRE1C, was linked in a later analysis to TCR beta V- and J-gene trimming. A later analysis reportedly found fewer N-insertions in an Asian-associated ancestry cluster than the approximately 670-donor mean. Cytomegalovirus association was listed for 164 TCR beta chains.

The PCR ran on 60 Vbeta and 13 Jbeta primers. Assay: immunoSEQ multiplex PCR; the TCRdb copy retains only in-frame clones and omits some. The table lists some 200,000 clones, less than 90% of them singletons. The rearrangement joins TRBV7-2 to TRBJ2-3; 7 bases agree with TRBD2. The specimen sequenced was PBMCs. This sequence was found in a man aged 45-65 years in good health and CMV-seronegative. In nucleotides, the CDR3 is TGTGCCAGCAGCCGTCGAGCGGGATACACAGATACGCAGTATTTT. This codes for CASSRRAGYTDTQYF. Complete variable domain (other parts from reference TRBV7-2 and TRBJ2-3): GAGVSQSPSNKVTEKGKDVELRCDPISGHTALYWYRQSLGQGLEFLIYFQGNSAPDKSGLPSDRFSAERTGGSVSTLTIQRTQQEDSAVYLCASSRRAGYTDTQYFGPGTRLTVL.